One and the same sample provided the 9 T cell receptor beta chains below, sequenced in a study of blood T cells in healthy people across ages. A sample-barcoded 5' primer and a J-beta primer mix were used in a second PCR of about 7 to 11 cycles. TCRdb itself ran the 5' RACE reads through MiXCR, one entry per CDR3 protein. Of fewer than 700,000 distinct CDR3 sequences listed, around two fifths are singletons. The source material was blood. These TCRs come from a man older than 75 in good health.

The chain is built from TRBV28 and TRBJ2-1; 8 positions agree with TRBD1. The length of the CDR3 is 17 residues. J was trimmed by 12 bases and V by 3 bases; bases with no gene match: 19. Germline V gene data show CDR1 as MDHEN and CDR2 as SYDVKM. The DNA of the CDR3 is TGTGCCAGCAGTTTGCGCTGGGGGGCAGGGGGCGCGGGACCGCAGTTCTTC. This encodes CASSLRWGAGGAGPQFF.

This clonotype was seen more than once but under ten times. The gene calls are TRBV7-2 and TRBJ2-6; 14 bases line up with TRBD2. The V segment lost 5 bases and the J segment 0 bases; nucleotides outside the gene matches: 6. The CDR3 has 19 amino acids. Germline V gene sequence: CDR1 SGHTA, CDR2 FQGNSA. The CDR3 is CASSPGLAGGGSGANVLTF. The CDR3, as DNA: TGTGCCAGCAGCCCCGGACTAGCGGGAGGTGGCTCTGGGGCCAACGTCCTGACTTTC.

This clonotype was detected a few times. This chain joins TRBV5-6 and TRBJ2-1, with D perhaps TRBD1 (5 bases). V lost 1 base, J lost 0 bases, and 11 bases lay in between. The CDR3 has 16 amino acids. From germline, CDR1 is SGHDT and CDR2 YYEEEE. In DNA form, the CDR3 reads TGTGCCAGCAGCTTGCGTGTGGGGCCCTCCTACAATGAGCAGTTCTTC. Residues: CASSLRVGPSYNEQFF.

V and J are TRBV7-9 and TRBJ2-7; D unresolved. Trimming took 1 base from V and 4 from J, leaving 11 bases between them. CDR1 is SEHNR and CDR2 is FQNEAQ in the germline V gene (reference sequence). The CDR3 extends over 14 amino acids. The CDR3 DNA follows: TGTGCCAGCAGCTTAGATGCTCTCCCTTACGAGCAGTACTTC. Protein: CASSLDALPYEQYF.

This clonotype was observed a few times. CDR3 in amino acids: CASSLGQVPDEQYF. For the CDR3, the DNA is TGTGCCAGCAGCTTAGGACAGGTCCCCGACGAGCAGTACTTC. The chain couples TRBV7-2 to TRBJ2-7; weak D call: TRBD1 (6 bases). V was pared by 1 base and J by 5 bases, with 12 bases between. CDR3 length: 14 amino acids. Germline loops: CDR1 SGHTA, CDR2 FQGNSA.

This clonotype was counted a few times. A much larger clone sits a single nucleotide away, making a read error possible. This chain uses TRBV25-1 with TRBJ2-1; 7 bases line up with TRBD1. The DNA end lines up better with TRBJ2-7; the J call may be wrong. The germline CDR1 and CDR2 sequences are MGHDK and SYGVNS. This CDR3 is 17 amino acids long. Here the CDR3 DNA reads TGTGCCAGCAGTGACAAACTGACAGGGTCTCTCTACAATGAGCAGTACTTC. Its translation is CASSDKLTGSLYNEQYF.

In nucleotides, the CDR3 is TGCGCCAGCAGCTTGGTTGGCGGGGAGAGCACAGATACGCAGTATTTT. This sequence encodes CASSLVGGESTDTQYF. V and J are TRBV5-1 and TRBJ2-3, with TRBD2 as a possible D gene (6 bases). The length of the CDR3 is 16 residues. Trimming took 0 bases from V and 0 from J, leaving 11 bases between them. CDR1 SGHRS and CDR2 YFSETQ come from the germline V gene.

CDR3 bases: TGTGCCAGCAGTCCCTCGGTTCTAGCGGGAGCTCGCACCGGGGAGCTGTTTTTT. This gives the protein CASSPSVLAGARTGELFF. This rearrangement joins TRBV6-5 to TRBJ2-2, with TRBD2 matching over 10 bases. The V gene's germline CDR1 is MNHEY and CDR2 SVGAGI. The V segment lost 5 bases and the J segment 4 bases; nucleotides outside the gene matches: 13. CDR3 length: 18 residues.

This clonotype was seen only a few times. This chain links TRBV28 with TRBJ2-7, with D perhaps given as TRBD1 or TRBD2 (6 bases each). With the DNA end fitting TRBJ2-5 better, the J assignment may be wrong. This CDR3 has 13 amino acids. The V gene's germline CDR1 is MDHEN and CDR2 SYDVKM. The CDR3 coding sequence is TGTGCCAGCACCCCCGGGGGCGAAGAGACCCAGTACTTC. This encodes CASTPGGEETQYF.